Listed below are T cell receptor beta chains from one sample, sequenced in a study of T cells expressing NK-cell markers. TCRdb reanalyzed the 5' RACE reads, giving one entry per CDR3 protein sequence and no DNA. The listing contains some 340,000 distinct CDR3 sequences. The sample taken for sequencing was blood T cells: a sorted CD56 or NKG2C T cell subset, CD4+ or CD8+ T cells, or bulk PBMC T cells (not recorded which). The receptors shown here come from a man between 18 and 69 years old in good health. The CDR3 runs from the conserved cysteine through the conserved F or W.

TRBV7-2	TRBJ1-2	CASSTYQGVGGYTF
TRBV30	TRBJ2-3	CASSAGDRGTDTQYF
TRBV5-4	TRBJ2-3	CASSSVGDTQYF
TRBV20-1	TRBJ2-3	CSAPKVAGALIGTDTQYF
TRBV11-2	TRBJ2-3	CASSPRPGLRTDTQYF
TRBV10-3	TRBJ1-1	CAIRPGGLYTEAFF
TRBV20-1	TRBJ1-1	CSATSPGQGIGEAFF
TRBV9	TRBJ2-2	CASSVGGDVHRVGVPGELFF
TRBV6-2/TRBV6-3	TRBJ1-1	CASTRGARGVSEAFF
TRBV11-2	TRBJ1-5	CASSLGTYGQPQHF
TRBV10-3	TRBJ1-1	CARHIRHPLTEAFF
TRBV7-2	TRBJ1-4	CASSYGRASEKLFF
TRBV5-1	TRBJ2-1	CASSLGTGGGLQFF
TRBV12-3/TRBV12-4	TRBJ1-6	CASRGQYNSPLHF
TRBV27	TRBJ2-1	CASSSHREIEQFF
TRBV9	TRBJ2-2	CASSVGLSVDTGELFF
TRBV7-9	TRBJ2-5	CASSLALTDRPEETQYF
TRBV12-5	TRBJ1-1	CASGPPLQGRGTEAFF
TRBV29-1	TRBJ1-1	CSVDSGGRASEAFF
TRBV7-9	TRBJ1-2	CASSRGMGSGYTF
TRBV27	TRBJ2-7	CASSPQTGTGVYEQYF
TRBV6-5	TRBJ1-2	CASSTKGSGVDGYTF
TRBV18	TRBJ1-1	CATGRLNTEAFF
TRBV27	TRBJ2-5	CASSRQGRETQYF
TRBV5-6	TRBJ1-5	CASSSTGKNQPQHF
TRBV7-2	TRBJ2-2	CASSLGVRWVTGELFF
TRBV7-2	TRBJ2-3	CASSLGLAEYTQYF
TRBV24-1	TRBJ2-6	CAGFDPGANVLTF